The clone carrying this TCR beta chain appeared a single time. Its antigen is currently unknown. This entry comes from a study of OX40 agonist ivuxolimab in advanced cancers. Germline V CDR1 and CDR2: LNHDA, SQIVND (reference sequence). V shed 7 bases and J shed 4 bases, with 13 bases lying between them. This CDR3 comprises 13 residues. General study results and limits: The expanded peripheral T cells' antigen specificity was not determined.

Assay used: immunoSEQ multiplex PCR; TCRdb lists only in-frame clones, some missing. The sample consists of 49,000 or so clones, more than 65% of them appearing once. This rearrangement joins TRBV19 to TRBJ1-1, with D possibly matching TRBD1 (5 bases). The origin of this receptor is an adult with an advanced solid tumor such as melanoma, head and neck, liver or kidney cancer. The input for sequencing was CD4+ or CD8+ T cells sorted from blood, taken in a trial of the OX40 agonist ivuxolimab. The CDR3 DNA is TGTGCCAGTACCCAGGGTAGAGGCACTGAAGCTTTCTTT. Protein product: CASTQGRGTEAFF.